This is a list of T cell receptor beta chains from one sample in a study of control samples from healthy donors and cancer patients. Assay used: immunoSEQ multiplex PCR; TCRdb lists only in-frame clones, some missing. The sample includes 120,000 or so clones, around nine tenths of them seen just once. Sequencing used blood. The origin of the receptors is a man in his forties in good health. Each CDR3 is given with its conserved first and last residue. D genes are given only for firm matches. Clone size is shown for a subset of rows, as once, few, many or a class of expanded clone.

abundance | j_gene | d_gene | v_gene | CDR3nt | CDR3aa
. | TRBJ1-4 | . | TRBV6-6 | TGTGCCAGCAGCCGCATCTCAGGGAAAAATGAAAAACTGTTTTTT | CASSRISGKNEKLFF
. | TRBJ1-1 | . | TRBV29-1 | TGCAGCGTTGAAATTGGGGGTGGGAACACTGAAGCTTTCTTT | CSVEIGGGNTEAFF
. | TRBJ1-4 | . | TRBV29-1 | TGCAGCGTTGTTGGGGTTGAAAAACTGTTTTTT | CSVVGVEKLFF
once | TRBJ2-7 | . | TRBV18 | TGTGCCAGCTCACCTAGGGGGGCGGACGAGCAGTACTTC | CASSPRGADEQYF
. | TRBJ2-2 | . | TRBV13 | TGTGCCAGCAGCTTACGGCAGGGCGGCACCGGGGAGCTGTTTTTT | CASSLRQGGTGELFF
. | TRBJ2-6 | TRBD1 | TRBV2 | TGTGCCAGCAGAAAGATACAGGGGACCTTTTCTGGGGCCAACGTCCTGACTTTC | CASRKIQGTFSGANVLTF
. | TRBJ1-2 | . | TRBV21-1 | TGTGCCAGCAGCAAAGGGTCCTCCGGCAGCCACCTCTATGGCTACACCTTC | CASSKGSSGSHLYGYTF
. | TRBJ2-7 | . | TRBV5-4 | TGTGCCAGCAGCCCGGACCATAAGGGATTCTACGAGCAGTACTTC | CASSPDHKGFYEQYF
. | TRBJ1-2 | TRBD1 | TRBV18 | TGTGCCAGCTCACCCGAACCGGGACAGGGGCGCTACTATGGCTACACCTTC | CASSPEPGQGRYYGYTF
once | TRBJ2-3 | . | TRBV24-1 | TGTGCCACCAGTGATGGCGAGGATTCGGCGCAGTATTTT | CATSDGEDSAQYF
. | TRBJ1-1 | TRBD1 | TRBV18 | TGTGCCAGCTCACCGCCGGGACAGGGAGTGACGGAAGCTTTCTTT | CASSPPGQGVTEAFF
. | TRBJ1-1 | TRBD1 | TRBV18 | TGTGCCAGCTCACCGGGAACAGGGGCTGAAGCTTTCTTT | CASSPGTGAEAFF
. | TRBJ1-6 | . | TRBV2 | TGTGCCAGCAGTGAAGGCCAGGGGAGGTGGTCCTATAATTCACCCCTCCACTTT | CASSEGQGRWSYNSPLHF
. | TRBJ1-5 | . | TRBV18 | TGTGCCAGCTCACCACCGGGAAGGTCTATGGTTCAGCCCCAGCATTTT | CASSPPGRSMVQPQHF
. | TRBJ2-7 | TRBD1 | TRBV30 | TGTGCCTGGAGTGACCCCCCGACAGGGCTTGCCTACGAGCAGTACTTC | CAWSDPPTGLAYEQYF
. | TRBJ1-3 | . | TRBV6-2/TRBV6-3 | TGTGCCAGCAGTTATACGTACCCGCGCTCTGGAAACACCATATATTTT | CASSYTYPRSGNTIYF
. | TRBJ1-2 | . | TRBV7-6 | TGTGCCAGCAGCTTAGGGTCAGGGGCGGTTGGCTACACCTTC | CASSLGSGAVGYTF
. | TRBJ1-2 | TRBD1 | TRBV6-5 | TGTGCCAGCAATTATGGGGACAGGGGGCAACCGGGAGGCTACACCTTC | CASNYGDRGQPGGYTF
few | TRBJ1-1 | TRBD1 | TRBV3-1/TRBV3-2 | TGTGCCAGCAGCCAACAGGGGGCCAACACTGAAGCTTTCTTT | CASSQQGANTEAFF
. | TRBJ1-2 | . | TRBV7-2 | TGTGCCAGCAGCCCCCTTGGAACCTTACGAGGCTACACCTTC | CASSPLGTLRGYTF
. | TRBJ2-7 | . | TRBV5-1 | TGCGCCAGCAGCATGACGGGACTGGATGCCTACGAGCAGTACTTC | CASSMTGLDAYEQYF
. | TRBJ1-2 | . | TRBV4-1 | TGCGCCAGCAGCCAAGCCCCAGGGGAAAACTATGGCTACACCTTC | CASSQAPGENYGYTF
. | TRBJ1-4 | . | TRBV18 | TGTGCCAGCTCACCGCAGGGTGAAAAACTGTTTTTT | CASSPQGEKLFF
. | TRBJ1-4 | . | TRBV12-3/TRBV12-4 | TGTGCCAGCAGTTCTTACACTGAAAAACTGTTTTTT | CASSSYTEKLFF
once | TRBJ1-2 | TRBD1 | TRBV7-6 | TGTGCCAGCAGCCGTTACTCCGGGACAGGGGGAAACTATGGCTACACCTTC | CASSRYSGTGGNYGYTF
. | TRBJ1-6 | . | TRBV7-9 | TGTGCCAGCAGCCGGAACAGGAATAAGAATTCACCCCTCCACTTT | CASSRNRNKNSPLHF
. | TRBJ1-1 | . | TRBV12-3/TRBV12-4 | TGTGCCAGCAGTTCCCCTTGGGAAGCTTTCTTT | CASSSPWEAFF
few | TRBJ2-7 | TRBD2 | TRBV2 | TGTGCCAGCAAGCGGGGTCCCTACGAGCAGTACTTC | CASKRGPYEQYF
. | TRBJ1-1 | . | TRBV6-2/TRBV6-3 | TGTGCCAGCAGTTACACCCCTGGGGGGAACACTGAAGCTTTCTTT | CASSYTPGGNTEAFF
. | TRBJ1-1 | . | TRBV14 | TGTGCCAGCAGCCAATCCACAGCCACTGAAGCTTTCTTT | CASSQSTATEAFF
. | TRBJ2-7 | . | TRBV6-2/TRBV6-3 | TGTGCCAGCAGTTACGAGTACCCCTCCTCCTACGAGCAGTACTTC | CASSYEYPSSYEQYF
. | TRBJ1-2 | . | TRBV5-4 | TGTGCCAGCAGCTTCGGGACCTCTAACTATGGCTACACCTTC | CASSFGTSNYGYTF
. | TRBJ1-5 | TRBD1 | TRBV7-2 | TGTGCCAGCAGCCGGGACAGTGATCAGCCCCAGCATTTT | CASSRDSDQPQHF
. | TRBJ2-7 | . | TRBV9 | TGTGCCAGCAGCGGATCGAGGGACGACGAGCAGTACTTC | CASSGSRDDEQYF
. | TRBJ2-7 | TRBD1 | TRBV24-1 | TGTGCCACCAGTCGACAGGGGGCCCACGAGCAGTACTTC | CATSRQGAHEQYF
. | TRBJ2-1 | TRBD1 | TRBV7-9 | TGTGCCAGCAGCCCACGACAGGGAGCGAATGAGCAGTTCTTC | CASSPRQGANEQFF
many | TRBJ2-1 | . | TRBV24-1 | TGTGCCACCAGTGACGTGACAGGACTCAATGAGCAGTTCTTC | CATSDVTGLNEQFF
. | TRBJ2-7 | . | TRBV24-1 | TGTGCCACCAGTCGAAGGGGGTCCTACGAGCAGTACTTC | CATSRRGSYEQYF
once | TRBJ1-4 | . | TRBV2 | TGTGCCAGCAGTGAAGGCAGTTCAACTAATGAAAAACTGTTTTTT | CASSEGSSTNEKLFF
. | TRBJ1-6 | . | TRBV25-1 | TGTGCCACCGGCATGGGTCGTAATTCACCCCTCCACTTT | CATGMGRNSPLHF
. | TRBJ1-1 | TRBD1 | TRBV5-1 | TGCGCCAGCAGCTCGAGCGGACAGGTCACTGAAGCTTTCTTT | CASSSSGQVTEAFF
. | TRBJ1-4 | TRBD1 | TRBV5-1 | TGCGCCAGCAGGGGACAGGGGAATGAAAAACTGTTTTTT | CASRGQGNEKLFF
. | TRBJ1-6 | . | TRBV2 | TGTGCCATCTCTCAGGACTATAATTCACCCCTCCACTTT | CAISQDYNSPLHF
once | TRBJ1-1 | . | TRBV5-6 | TGTGCCAGCAGCGTCGGGGTTGGCACTGAAGCTTTCTTT | CASSVGVGTEAFF
. | TRBJ2-2 | . | TRBV29-1 | TGCAGCGTCGGCGGGACAGAGTATTCGAACACCGGGGAGCTGTTTTTT | CSVGGTEYSNTGELFF
. | TRBJ2-1 | . | TRBV21-1 | TGTGCCAGCAGCAATCGTAGCTCCTACAATGAGCAGTTCTTC | CASSNRSSYNEQFF
once | TRBJ2-7 | . | TRBV7-9 | TGTGCCAGCGGCGGGGCGGCCTACGAGCAGTACTTC | CASGGAAYEQYF
few | TRBJ1-5 | . | TRBV11-2 | TGTGCCAGCAGCTTAGATCGGGTGGGGCGCGGCAATCAGCCCCAGCATTTT | CASSLDRVGRGNQPQHF
. | TRBJ2-2 | . | TRBV30 | TGTGCCTGGGGGGCGGGCTACAGCACCGGGGAGCTGTTTTTT | CAWGAGYSTGELFF
. | TRBJ2-5 | . | TRBV19 | TGTGCCAGTAGTGGCGACAGCCTGGGGACCCAGTACTTC | CASSGDSLGTQYF
. | TRBJ1-6 | TRBD1 | TRBV7-2 | TGTGCCAGCAGCTCACAGGGGGCCTATAATTCACCCCTCCACTTT | CASSSQGAYNSPLHF
. | TRBJ1-3 | TRBD1 | TRBV7-9 | TGTGCCAGCAGCTTTAAACAGGGGGAAGATAGGAACACCATATATTTT | CASSFKQGEDRNTIYF